The source of this T cell receptor beta chain is a study of vaccination effects on CD4 cells after COVID-19. This clone appeared a few times. The antigen is unknown. TCRdb's copy holds only in-frame clones and misses some; the assay was immunoSEQ multiplex PCR. The sample records some 28,000 clones, 75% to 85% being singletons. Findings and caveats of the study: Within healthy vaccinees, only 1 of 255 vaccine-induced clones displayed cross-reactivity with common cold coronaviruses. A shortage of convalescent patients and an absence of early post-infection timepoints characterized the study.

CD4+ T cells specific for antigen were expanded with viral peptide pools by the ViraFEST assay before sequencing. Cells that had been cultured for roughly ten days were the source of isolated CD4+ T cells. None of these healthy vaccinees had been infected with SARS-CoV-2 before vaccination. Cultivation was performed at more than 1.5 million PBMC per well with 8.5 to 10 IU/ml IL-2 and about 9.2 ug/ml peptides added. The CDR3 is made up of 15 amino acids. The V end was cut by 7 bases, the J end by 8 bases, with 23 bases between. Looked up from germline, CDR1 is MNHNY and CDR2 is SVGAGI (reference sequence).

This chain connects TRBV6-6 to TRBJ1-2; the D gene is possibly TRBD1 (6 bases). This receptor was obtained from a human donor who received a COVID-19 vaccine. This sample comprised CD4+ T cells from PBMCs cultured with SARS-CoV-2 spike peptides, obtained before COVID-19 vaccination. The CDR3, as DNA: TGTGCCAGCAACGTACAGACAGGACTCGCTAGCGGCTACACCTTC. This codes for CASNVQTGLASGYTF.